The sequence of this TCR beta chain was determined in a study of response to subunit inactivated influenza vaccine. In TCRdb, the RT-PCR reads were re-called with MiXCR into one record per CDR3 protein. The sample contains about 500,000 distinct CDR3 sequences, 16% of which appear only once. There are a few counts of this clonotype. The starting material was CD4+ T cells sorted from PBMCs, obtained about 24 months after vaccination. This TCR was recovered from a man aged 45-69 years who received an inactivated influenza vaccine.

The CDR3 DNA sequence: TGTGCCAGCAGTTACGGGCTAGTCGGCTACGAGCAGTACTTC. Its protein product is CASSYGLVGYEQYF. The V call is TRBV6-2 or TRBV6-3, the J call TRBJ2-7, with D unclear. This CDR3 has 14 amino acids. Trimming left V 2 bases short and J 3 bases short, with 11 bases between. CDR1 and CDR2 from the germline V gene are MNHEY and SVGEGT.